What follows are 21 T cell receptor beta chains derived from one specimen sequenced in a study of cytomegalovirus exposure and HLA in healthy donors. Primers for the PCR totalled 60 Vbeta and 13 Jbeta. Profiling relied on immunoSEQ multiplex PCR, and the TCRdb table lists in-frame clones only, not all of them. This sample has some 160,000 clones; around 79% occur once, and the top ten carry 1.7%. What was sequenced was PBMCs. The receptor set was obtained from a woman in her twenties or thirties in good health and CMV-seronegative.

Only a few counts were recorded for this clone. The rearrangement joins TRBV5-4 to TRBJ2-7; TRBD2 matches at 11 bases. Looked up from germline, CDR1 is SGHNT and CDR2 is YYREEE (reference sequence). There are 16 residues in the CDR3. J lost 3 bases, V lost 0 bases, and 5 bases had no gene match. CDR3 sequence reads: CASSLGSGGALYEQYF. Written as DNA, the CDR3 is TGTGCCAGCAGCTTGGGTAGCGGGGGGGCCCTCTACGAGCAGTACTTC.

This clone was seen a few times. The genes are TRBV5-1 and TRBJ2-5; tentatively, D is TRBD1 (6 bases). The CDR3 consists of 14 residues. The germline V and J ends were trimmed by 4 bases and 9 bases, with 19 bases remaining between them. Germline CDR1 and CDR2: SGHRS and YFSETQ. The CDR3 nucleotides are TGCGCCAGCAGCCCGGGACCCCCCGAGGGGGCCCAGTACTTC. Its translation is CASSPGPPEGAQYF.

This clone was observed once. The chain combines TRBV2 with TRBJ1-2, with 9 positions matching TRBD1. The germline gives CDR1 SNHLY, CDR2 FYNNEI. The CDR3 is made up of 18 amino acids. V shed 4 bases and J 0 bases; nucleotides not matched to a gene: 12. CDR3 region: CASSVSFRTGETNYGYTF. CDR3 DNA: TGTGCCAGCAGTGTTAGCTTCCGGACAGGGGAGACTAACTATGGCTACACCTTC.

This clone was seen once. The chain uses TRBV2 and TRBJ1-5; 8 nucleotides align to TRBD1. The V segment lost 1 base and the J segment 3 bases; nucleotides outside the gene matches: 2. The CDR3 contains 15 residues. Germline assignment: CDR1 SNHLY and CDR2 FYNNEI. In DNA, the CDR3 is TGTGCCAGCAGTGAAGAGGGACAGGTCAATCAGCCCCAGCATTTT. It specifies CASSEEGQVNQPQHF.

The gene calls are TRBV7-6 and TRBJ1-2; 11 bases fit TRBD1. Unmatched junction bases numbered 5, after V lost 5 bases and J lost 6 bases. Per the germline V gene, CDR1 is SGHVS and CDR2 is FNYEAQ. There are 14 residues in the CDR3. The CDR3 region has the DNA TGTGCCAGCAGCCTAGGGACAGGGGGAAATGGCTACACCTTC. Residues: CASSLGTGGNGYTF.

V gene TRBV11-3 combines with J gene TRBJ2-3, with 9 bases aligning to TRBD2. Germline V CDR1 and CDR2: SGHNT, YENEEA. The CDR3 is 19 residues long. With V trimmed by 0 bases and J by 4 bases, 14 bases remained unmatched. CDR3 sequence (DNA): TGTGCCAGCAGCTTAGAAAGACGCGGGGCGGGGGGGCTCGCAGATACGCAGTATTTT. Its protein product is CASSLERRGAGGLADTQYF.

The rearrangement uses TRBV2 and TRBJ1-5, with TRBD1 as a possible D gene (5 bases). V was cut by 7 bases and J by 0 bases, with 10 bases left in between. Per the germline V gene, CDR1 is SNHLY and CDR2 is FYNNEI. The CDR3 is 14 residues long. In DNA form, the CDR3 reads TGTGCCAGCAAGACAGAATATAGCAATCAGCCCCAGCATTTT. It translates to CASKTEYSNQPQHF. Supplemented by reference TRBV2 and TRBJ1-5, the full variable domain reads EPEVTQTPSHQVTQMGQEVILRCVPISNHLYFYWYRQILGQKVEFLVSFYNNEISEKSEIFDDQFSVERPDGSNFTLKIRSTKLEDSAMYFCASKTEYSNQPQHFGDGTRLSIL.

This clone was counted ten times or more. The V and J genes are TRBV11-2 and TRBJ2-1; tentatively, D is TRBD1 (5 bases). The CDR3 totals 15 residues. Trimming stripped 1 base from V and 6 bases from J, with 13 bases between. Germline V gives CDR1 SGHAT, CDR2 FQNNGV. The CDR3 loop is CASSLGEAQVNEQFF. The CDR3 DNA is TGTGCCAGCAGCTTAGGAGAGGCACAGGTCAATGAGCAGTTCTTC.

Here the CDR3 reads CASSRDTGTEAFF. In nucleotides, the CDR3 is TGTGCCAGCAGCCGGGACACCGGCACTGAAGCTTTCTTT. This rearrangement joins TRBV13 to TRBJ1-1, with D possibly matching TRBD1 (6 bases). Per the germline V gene, CDR1 is PRHDT and CDR2 is FYEKMQ (reference sequence). V was shortened by 5 bases and J by 4 bases, with 11 bases between the two germline ends. This CDR3 is built from 13 residues.

The chain uses TRBV27 and TRBJ2-7; possibly TRBD1 for D (5 bases). V was clipped by 7 bases and J by 5 bases, with 15 bases between them. The CDR3 contains 13 residues. Germline CDR1 and CDR2: MNHEY and SMNVEV (reference sequence). CDR3 in amino acids: CASTQRGRHEQYF. The CDR3 region has the DNA TGTGCCAGCACCCAAAGGGGCAGACACGAGCAGTACTTC.

This clone appeared once. J is TRBJ1-6 and V is TRBV6-6; 8 nucleotides match TRBD1. Trimming cost V 6 bases and J 7 bases; bases outside gene matches: 8. Germline loops: CDR1 MNHNY, CDR2 SVGAGI (reference sequence). This CDR3 has 15 amino acids. The CDR3 DNA is TGTGCCAGCAGGCCCGGACAGGGAGGGAATTCACCCCTCCACTTT. Protein: CASRPGQGGNSPLHF.

The rearrangement joins TRBV9 to TRBJ1-5; TRBD1 is a possible D gene (6 bases). Germline V gene data show CDR1 as SGDLS and CDR2 as YYNGEE. Trimming pared 5 bases from V and 5 bases from J, leaving 11 bases between. The CDR3 runs 13 residues. The CDR3 DNA reads TGTGCCAGCAGTATGGGACAAGATCAGCCCCAGCATTTT. Amino acid sequence: CASSMGQDQPQHF.

V gene TRBV19 combines with J gene TRBJ1-1; tentatively, D is TRBD1 (5 bases). This CDR3 region has 15 residues. V was shortened by 10 bases and J by 2 bases, with 20 bases between the two germline ends. CDR1 LNHDA and CDR2 SQIVND come from the germline V gene (reference sequence). CDR3 amino acids: CATREAGLRNTEAFF. CDR3 sequence (DNA): TGTGCCACGAGGGAGGCAGGGTTGAGAAACACTGAAGCTTTCTTT.

The chain has TRBV6-5 and TRBJ2-1; TRBD2 matches at 7 bases. The germline V gene has CDR1 MNHEY and CDR2 SVGAGI. The CDR3 loop spans 15 amino acids. V lost 0 bases to trimming and J lost 7 bases; unmatched junction nucleotides: 6. The CDR3 sequence is CASSYSGGDWNEQFF. As DNA, the CDR3 is TGTGCCAGCAGTTACTCGGGGGGGGATTGGAATGAGCAGTTCTTC.

The rearrangement links TRBV29-1 to TRBJ2-7; 7 nucleotides agree with TRBD1. In germline, CDR1 is SQVTM, CDR2 ANQGSEA. The CDR3 runs 16 residues. Trimming removed 8 bases from V and 4 bases from J; junction bases left unmatched: 20. CDR3 sequence reads: CSIFYTRQGTVYEQYF. The CDR3 DNA reads as TGCAGCATTTTCTATACACGACAGGGCACGGTGTACGAGCAGTACTTC.

CDR3 sequence reads: CASSSTPERVEFF. Here the CDR3 DNA reads TGCGCCAGCAGCTCAACTCCCGAGCGGGTGGAGTTCTTC. The chain combines TRBV5-1 with TRBJ2-1; the D gene is possibly TRBD2 (6 bases). The CDR3 is 13 residues long. CDR1 SGHRS and CDR2 YFSETQ come from the germline V gene. Trimming took 3 bases from V and 14 from J, leaving 18 bases between them.

This clone was detected once. This chain uses TRBV11-2 with TRBJ1-1; D may be TRBD1 (6 bases). V was shortened by 3 bases and J by 6 bases, with 8 bases between the two germline ends. This CDR3 is 12 amino acids long. Germline values: CDR1 SGHAT, CDR2 FQNNGV. Written as DNA, the CDR3 is TGTGCCAGCAGCTTTACAGGGCCTGAAGCTTTCTTT. It specifies CASSFTGPEAFF.

The genes are TRBV29-1 and TRBJ2-7; 8 bases map to TRBD1. Germline V gives CDR1 SQVTM, CDR2 ANQGSEA. This CDR3 contains 11 residues. The trim removed 5 bases at V and 7 bases at J, leaving 4 bases unmatched. The CDR3 coding sequence is TGCAGCGTTACCAGGGGGCGGGAGCAGTACTTC. Translating gives CSVTRGREQYF.

This chain connects TRBV5-1 to TRBJ2-1, with 9 bases matching TRBD1. The trim removed 4 bases at V and 5 bases at J, leaving 10 bases unmatched. CDR3 size: 16 residues. The V gene's germline CDR1 is SGHRS and CDR2 YFSETQ. The CDR3 nucleotides are TGCGCCAGCAGCACAGGACAGGGGAATTTGGACAATGAGCAGTTCTTC. This translates into CASSTGQGNLDNEQFF.

This clone has just a few counts. The chain uses TRBV6-5 and TRBJ2-7, with 10 bases lining up with TRBD2. From germline, CDR1 is MNHEY and CDR2 SVGAGI. The CDR3 runs 16 residues. V was pared by 0 bases and J by 6 bases, with 8 bases of the junction left unmatched. The CDR3 DNA reads TGTGCCAGCAGTTACTCCCCAGCGGGGGGGCCCGGCGAGCAGTACTTC. Residues: CASSYSPAGGPGEQYF.

The rearrangement joins TRBV19 to TRBJ1-6; 7 bases match TRBD1. CDR3 length: 14 amino acids. V lost 6 bases to trimming and J lost 7 bases; unmatched junction nucleotides: 6. Germline lookup yields CDR1 LNHDA and CDR2 SQIVND (reference sequence). This CDR3 reads CASSIQQGNSPLHF. DNA for the CDR3: TGTGCCAGTAGCATTCAACAGGGGAATTCACCCCTCCACTTT.